The present T cell receptor beta chain was sequenced within a study of blood T cell repertoires in COVID-19. About the research overall: Donors in the United States, Italy and Spain gave samples during acute or convalescent COVID-19. T cells, B-cell-depleted T cells, or PBMCs supplied cDNA or gDNA.

The germline gives CDR1 MNHEY, CDR2 SVGAGI. V gave up 11 bases and J gave up 3 bases, with 14 bases separating them. This CDR3 spans 13 amino acids. TCRdb keeps only in-frame clones here, not all; method: immunoSEQ multiplex PCR. This table holds over 450,000 clones, 85% to 90% found once. Patients at the Seattle site were enrolled during active infection and followed longitudinally. The receptor was derived from a woman aged 45-59 years with COVID-19, enrolled during active disease. The sequenced sample was peripheral blood. The gene calls are TRBV6-5 and TRBJ1-5, with a tentative D call TRBD1 (6 bases). CDR3 DNA: TGTGCCGGTCAGACAGGCCCCAATCAGCCCCAGCATTTT. Translation gives CAGQTGPNQPQHF.